The subject of this entry is one TCR beta chain. What it binds is unknown. The record originates from a study of radiotherapy plus CTLA-4 blockade in lung cancer. Points from the study as a whole: The authors reported that early blood T cell clone dynamics, with interferon-beta, best predicted response. Some TCR clones had been derived from tumors. These clones expanded in peripheral blood after radiotherapy plus ipilimumab.

Profiled with immunoSEQ multiplex PCR; TCRdb holds only in-frame clones, not every one. The sample has tens of thousands of clones; 65% to 85% are singletons. Patients in the study, people with chemo-refractory metastatic non-small-cell lung cancer, received focal radiation plus ipilimumab CTLA-4 blockade. Germline CDR1 MNHEY, CDR2 SMNVEV (reference sequence). CDR3 length equals 15 residues. Between the trimmed V and J ends, which lost 7 bases and 2 bases, there was a span of 12 bases. This receptor was obtained from a human donor with non-small cell lung cancer who had a partial response to radiotherapy plus ipilimumab. The sequencing here drew on peripheral blood, taken from a patient treated with radiotherapy plus ipilimumab. The J gene is TRBJ1-6, the V gene TRBV27; D unresolved. The DNA for the CDR3 is TGTGCCAGCAAATTTACACCCCCCTATAATTCACCCCTCCACTTT. This translates into CASKFTPPYNSPLHF.